The present TCR beta chain was sequenced within a study of blood T cell repertoires in COVID-19. Overall study context: The United States, Italy and Spain provided the acute and convalescent COVID-19 samples. PBMCs, B-cell-depleted T cells, or T cells were the source of the cDNA or gDNA that made up the material.

The Seattle patients, enrolled during active infection, were followed longitudinally. In the authors' methods: Nucleated cell counts were estimated from reference gene primer amplification. Assay: immunoSEQ multiplex PCR; the TCRdb copy retains only in-frame clones and omits some. That table furnishes V, J and clone size, whereas the DNA furnished D and trimming. In the table there are about 160,000 clones, 80% to 90% of which are singletons. Trimming shortened V by 6 bases and J by 4 bases, and 30 bases separated the two germline ends. In germline, CDR1 is MNHEY, CDR2 SMNVEV (reference sequence). The length of the CDR3 is 19 residues.

What was sequenced was peripheral blood. The receptor was derived from a woman in her fifties or sixties with COVID-19, enrolled during active disease. The V and J genes are TRBV27 and TRBJ2-5, with D possibly TRBD1 on 6 matching bases. CDR3 in DNA: TGTGCCAGCAGACCGATACCGGGACAAGGTTTAAGGAGCGGAGAGACCCAGTACTTC. As protein: CASRPIPGQGLRSGETQYF.